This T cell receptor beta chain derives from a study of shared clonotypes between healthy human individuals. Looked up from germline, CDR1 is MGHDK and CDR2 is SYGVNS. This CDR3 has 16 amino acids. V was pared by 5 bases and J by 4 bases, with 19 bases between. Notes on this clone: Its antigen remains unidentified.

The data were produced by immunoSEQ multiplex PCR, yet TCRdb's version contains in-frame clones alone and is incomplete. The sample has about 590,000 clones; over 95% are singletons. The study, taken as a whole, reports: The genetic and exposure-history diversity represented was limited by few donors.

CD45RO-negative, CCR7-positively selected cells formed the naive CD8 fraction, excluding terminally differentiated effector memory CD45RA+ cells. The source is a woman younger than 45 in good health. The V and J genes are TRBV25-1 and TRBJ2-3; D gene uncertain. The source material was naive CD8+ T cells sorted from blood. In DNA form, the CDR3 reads TGTGCCAGCAGTTTGGGGTCTAGTTCTTTTGCAGATACGCAGTATTTT. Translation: CASSLGSSSFADTQYF. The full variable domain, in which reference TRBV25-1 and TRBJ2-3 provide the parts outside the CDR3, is EADIYQTPRYLVIGTGKKITLECSQTMGHDKMYWYQQDPGMELHLIHYSYGVNSTEKGDLSSESTVSRIRTEHFPLTLESARPSHTSQYLCASSLGSSSFADTQYFGPGTRLTVL.